The present T cell receptor (beta chain) was sequenced within a study of blood T cell repertoires in COVID-19. Study as a whole: Samples taken during acute and convalescent COVID-19 were collected in the United States, Italy and Spain.

Clinical histories supplied by participants themselves formed the basis of cohort assignment. Each recovered donor of Cohort 3 presented with two negative PCRs, clearance, or symptom resolution. Deletions cut 8 bases from V and 6 bases from J, with 13 bases between. The CDR3 runs 12 residues. Germline V gene sequence: CDR1 ENHRY, CDR2 SYGVKD. As originally analysed: Amplified reference gene primers provided the basis for estimating nucleated cell counts. This table comes from immunoSEQ multiplex PCR, and its TCRdb copy is limited to in-frame clones, with some not included. Clonal size and the V and J genes are those of that table, whereas D and trimming came from the DNA. The repertoire holds some 160,000 clones, with 80% as singletons.

Specimen: PBMCs or T cells enriched from blood (not recorded which). This sequence joins TRBV10-3 and TRBJ1-2; D might be TRBD1 (5 bases). The clonotype was recovered from a woman aged 55-69 years who had recovered from COVID-19. The CDR3 here is CAIQGVSDGYTF. For the CDR3, the DNA is TGTGCCATCCAGGGCGTGTCGGATGGCTACACCTTC.